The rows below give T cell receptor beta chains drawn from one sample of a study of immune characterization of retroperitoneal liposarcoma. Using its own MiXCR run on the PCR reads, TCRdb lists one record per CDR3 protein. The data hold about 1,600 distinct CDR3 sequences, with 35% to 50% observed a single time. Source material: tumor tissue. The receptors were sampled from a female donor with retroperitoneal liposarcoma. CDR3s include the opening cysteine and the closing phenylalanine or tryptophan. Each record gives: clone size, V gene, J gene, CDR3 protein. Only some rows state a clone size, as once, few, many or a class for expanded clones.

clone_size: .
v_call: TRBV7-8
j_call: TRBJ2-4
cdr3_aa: CASSYIYNEQYF

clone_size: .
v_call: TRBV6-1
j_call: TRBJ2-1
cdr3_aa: CASSALAPVNEQFF

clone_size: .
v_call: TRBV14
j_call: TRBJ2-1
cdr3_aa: CASSQGPTSGRAWGEQFF

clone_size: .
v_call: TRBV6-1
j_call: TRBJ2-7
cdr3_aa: CASSEFVGRGNEQYF

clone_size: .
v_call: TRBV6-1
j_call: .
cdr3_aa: CASSERLAGAYEQYF

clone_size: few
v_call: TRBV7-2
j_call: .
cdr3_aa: CASSLGGHQGETQYF

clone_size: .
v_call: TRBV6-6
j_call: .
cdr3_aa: CASSYQTLAGPYEQYF

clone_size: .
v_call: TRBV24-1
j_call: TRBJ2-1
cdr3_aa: CATSDPTSGGYNEQFF

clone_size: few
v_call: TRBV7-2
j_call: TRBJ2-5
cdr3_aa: CASSLSSGDHNEQYF

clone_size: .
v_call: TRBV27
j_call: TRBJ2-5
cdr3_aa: CASSSGAVSEAQYF

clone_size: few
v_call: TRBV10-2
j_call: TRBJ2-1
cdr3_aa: CASSESSGLIGSEQFF

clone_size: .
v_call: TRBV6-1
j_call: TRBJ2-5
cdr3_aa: CAGAPGLAGDGTQYF

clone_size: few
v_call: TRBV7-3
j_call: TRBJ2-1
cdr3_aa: CASSSRTSGEQFF

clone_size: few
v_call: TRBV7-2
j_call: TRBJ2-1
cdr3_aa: CASSLFVSTGYSYEQFF

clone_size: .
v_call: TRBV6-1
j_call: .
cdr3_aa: CASSVNPTVFYEQYF

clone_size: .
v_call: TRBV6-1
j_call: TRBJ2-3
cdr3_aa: CASRGDFSTDTQYF

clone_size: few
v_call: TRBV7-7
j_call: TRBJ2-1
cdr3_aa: CASSLAYSGEQFF

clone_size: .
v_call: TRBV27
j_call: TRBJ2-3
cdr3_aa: CASSLSSTDTQYF

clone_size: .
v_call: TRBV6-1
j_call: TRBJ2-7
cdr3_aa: CASSEIVSGSYEQYF

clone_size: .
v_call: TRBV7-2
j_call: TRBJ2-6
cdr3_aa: CASSSDRAGANVLTF

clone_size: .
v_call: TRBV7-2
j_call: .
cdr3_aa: CASSFFRTDSYEQFF

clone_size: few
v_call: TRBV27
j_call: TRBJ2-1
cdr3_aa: CASSFSGRYYNEQFF

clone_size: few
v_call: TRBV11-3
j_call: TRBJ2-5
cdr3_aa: CASSLEGLNEQYF

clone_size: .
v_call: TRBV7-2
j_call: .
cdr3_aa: CASSSSGSRETQFF

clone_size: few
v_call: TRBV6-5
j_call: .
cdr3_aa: CASSLRTATILNEQYF

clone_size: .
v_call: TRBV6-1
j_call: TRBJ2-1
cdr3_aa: CASLGTGGGYEQFF

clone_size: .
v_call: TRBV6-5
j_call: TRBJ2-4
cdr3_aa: CASSYGQGEVDIQYF

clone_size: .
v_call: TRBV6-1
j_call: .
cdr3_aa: CASRFSYEQYF

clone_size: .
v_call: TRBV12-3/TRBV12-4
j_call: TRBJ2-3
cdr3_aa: CASSLRDTQYF

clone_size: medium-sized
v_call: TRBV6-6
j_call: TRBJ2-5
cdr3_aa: CASSYGLGQETQYF

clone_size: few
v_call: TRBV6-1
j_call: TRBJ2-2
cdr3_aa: CASSPSGTDLNTGELFF

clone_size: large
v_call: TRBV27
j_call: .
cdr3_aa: CASTQTGLAGKSYEQYF

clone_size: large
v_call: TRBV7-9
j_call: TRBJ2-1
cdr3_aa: CASSAQDTYEQFF

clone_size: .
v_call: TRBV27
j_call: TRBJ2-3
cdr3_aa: CASSLEYGTDTQYF

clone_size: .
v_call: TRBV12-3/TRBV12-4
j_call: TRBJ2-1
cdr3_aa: CASSQSGVGYGNEQFF

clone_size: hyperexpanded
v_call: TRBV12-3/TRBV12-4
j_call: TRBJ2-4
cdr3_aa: CASSLGGGKNIQYF

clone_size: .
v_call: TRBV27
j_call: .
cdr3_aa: CASSFMDEQYF

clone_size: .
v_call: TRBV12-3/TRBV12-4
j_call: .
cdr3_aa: CASSYGTGSYEQYF

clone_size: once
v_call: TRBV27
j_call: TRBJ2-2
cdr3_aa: CASLSAQRGELFF

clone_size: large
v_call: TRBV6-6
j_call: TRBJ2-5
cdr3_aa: CASSYSAQETQYF

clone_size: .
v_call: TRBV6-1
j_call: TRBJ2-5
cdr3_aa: CASSPPRQGARETQYF

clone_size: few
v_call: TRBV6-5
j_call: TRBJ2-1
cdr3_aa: CASSYGLAGNEQFF

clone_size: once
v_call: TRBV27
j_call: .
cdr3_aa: CASKYRGGSTRRDEQYF

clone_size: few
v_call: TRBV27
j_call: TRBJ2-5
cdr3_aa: CASSVKAQETQYF

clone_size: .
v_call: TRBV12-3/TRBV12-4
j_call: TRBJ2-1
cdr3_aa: CASTGQGRNEQFF

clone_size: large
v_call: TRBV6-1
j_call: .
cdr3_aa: CASSTWGEQYF

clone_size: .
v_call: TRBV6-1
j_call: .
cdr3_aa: CASGRVQETQYF

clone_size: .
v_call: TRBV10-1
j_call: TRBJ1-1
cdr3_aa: CASSAPQGAGNTEAFF

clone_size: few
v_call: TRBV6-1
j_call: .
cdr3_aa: CASSWGIRETQYF

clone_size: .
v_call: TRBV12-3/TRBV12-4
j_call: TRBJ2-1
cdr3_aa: CASSHRYRGRYNEQFF